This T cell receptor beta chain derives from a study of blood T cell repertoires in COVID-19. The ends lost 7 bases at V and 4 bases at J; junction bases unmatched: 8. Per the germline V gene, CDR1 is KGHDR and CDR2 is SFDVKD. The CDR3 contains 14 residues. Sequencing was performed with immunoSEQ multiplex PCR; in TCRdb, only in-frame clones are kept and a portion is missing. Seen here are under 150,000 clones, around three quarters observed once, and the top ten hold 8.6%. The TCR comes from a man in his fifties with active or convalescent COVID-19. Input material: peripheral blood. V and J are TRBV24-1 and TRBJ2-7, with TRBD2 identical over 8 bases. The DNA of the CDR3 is TGTGCCACCAGCGACGCGGCTAGCGGGTACGAGCAGTACTTC. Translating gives CATSDAASGYEQYF.